Presented here are 22 T cell receptor beta chains from one specimen sequenced in a study of cytomegalovirus exposure and HLA in healthy donors. The PCR ran on 60 Vbeta and 13 Jbeta primers. The repertoire was sequenced with immunoSEQ multiplex PCR; TCRdb's copy has only in-frame clones and lacks some. This sample has roughly 200,000 clones, with 60% to 80% found just once. The sequenced sample was PBMCs. These receptors were taken from a man between 60 and 75 years old in good health and CMV-seronegative.

Concerning this clone: The junction departs from the called germline gene at one end, perhaps through a read error. The rearrangement joins TRBV27 to TRBJ1-2; TRBD1 might be the D (6 bases). This CDR3 is 12 amino acids long. Germline loops: CDR1 MNHEY, CDR2 SMNVEV (reference sequence). CDR3 in amino acids: CASSLSGGGYPF. CDR3 sequence (DNA): TGTGCCAGCAGTTTATCAGGGGGTGGCTACCCCTTC.

Here the CDR3 reads CASSLQGRETQYF. The CDR3 coding sequence is TGCGCCAGCAGCCTACAGGGAAGAGAGACCCAGTACTTC. This chain links TRBV5-1 with TRBJ2-5; possible D gene TRBD1, 6 bases. Per the germline V gene, CDR1 is SGHRS and CDR2 is YFSETQ. This CDR3 is built from 13 residues. V was cut by 4 bases and J by 4 bases, with 11 bases left in between.

The rearrangement links TRBV19 to TRBJ1-3; TRBD1 might be the D (6 bases). CDR3 length equals 14 residues. Trimming pared 7 bases from V and 3 bases from J, leaving 13 bases between. Germline CDR1 and CDR2: LNHDA and SQIVND (reference sequence). The CDR3 loop is CASTLTGLGNTIYF. DNA of the CDR3: TGTGCCAGTACCCTTACAGGGCTTGGAAACACCATATATTTT.

This clone was detected only a few times. This chain links TRBV6-6 with TRBJ2-2; D gene uncertain. The V and J ends lost 2 bases and 6 bases respectively, with 13 bases between them. Germline CDR1 reads MNHNY; CDR2 reads SVGAGI (reference sequence). This CDR3 has 15 amino acids. The chain's CDR3 is CASSYLSAGPGELFF. The CDR3 nucleotides are TGTGCCAGCAGTTACCTCTCAGCAGGCCCCGGGGAGCTGTTTTTT.

The rearrangement uses TRBV9 and TRBJ2-1; TRBD1 aligns across 10 bases. Looked up from germline, CDR1 is SGDLS and CDR2 is YYNGEE. The CDR3 sequence is 16 residues long. With V trimmed by 4 bases and J by 0 bases, 4 bases remained unmatched. DNA of the CDR3: TGTGCCAGCAGCCCTCGGACAGGGGGCTCCTACAATGAGCAGTTCTTC. It encodes CASSPRTGGSYNEQFF. Full variable domain (outside the CDR3, taken from reference TRBV9 and TRBJ2-1): DSGVTQTPKHLITATGQRVTLRCSPRSGDLSVYWYQQSLDQGLQFLIQYYNGEERAKGNILERFSAQQFPDLHSELNLSSLELGDSALYFCASSPRTGGSYNEQFFGPGTRLTVL.

The J gene is TRBJ2-7, the V gene TRBV2, with D maybe TRBD2 (6 bases). CDR1 is SNHLY and CDR2 is FYNNEI in the germline V gene. Trimming removed 3 bases at V and 5 bases at J, with 14 bases between. The CDR3 is made up of 14 amino acids. This chain's CDR3 is CASSEGGSSNEQYF. CDR3 nucleotide sequence: TGTGCCAGCAGTGAGGGGGGTAGTTCAAACGAGCAGTACTTC.

This sequence joins TRBV11-2 and TRBJ2-7; D is perhaps TRBD1 (5 bases). Trimming cost V 1 base and J 2 bases, with 15 bases left between them. The CDR3 length is 16 residues. Germline V gene lookup returns CDR1 SGHAT and CDR2 FQNNGV. The CDR3 protein is CASSLGLRVSAYEQYF. In nucleotides, the CDR3 is TGTGCCAGCAGCTTAGGGCTCAGGGTTTCTGCCTACGAGCAGTACTTC.

The chain has TRBV20-1 and TRBJ2-1; D gene uncertain. The CDR3 spans 11 residues. Deletions cut 5 bases from V and 7 bases from J, with 9 bases between. Germline CDR1 reads DFQATT; CDR2 reads SNEGSKA (reference sequence). The CDR3 is CSASRWNEQFF. The CDR3 DNA sequence: TGCAGTGCTTCTAGATGGAATGAGCAGTTCTTC.

J is TRBJ2-5 and V is TRBV14, with TRBD2 matching over 9 bases. V shed 3 bases and J 0 bases; nucleotides not matched to a gene: 5. CDR3 length: 16 residues. The germline CDR1 and CDR2 sequences are SGHDN and FVKESK. This CDR3 is CASSHGSGGNQETQYF. The CDR3 DNA reads TGTGCCAGCAGCCATGGTAGCGGGGGAAACCAAGAGACCCAGTACTTC.

CDR3 DNA: TGTGCCAGCAGCCCGGGGGGCCCAGATACGCAGTATTTT. Protein sequence: CASSPGGPDTQYF. The chain has TRBV11-1 and TRBJ2-3; maybe TRBD2 (7 bases). This CDR3 contains 13 residues. Germline V gives CDR1 SGHAT, CDR2 FQDESV (reference sequence). V dropped 5 bases and J dropped 4 bases, with 10 bases sitting between them.

The chain links TRBV5-3 to TRBJ1-5; D remains unclear. TRBV5-3 is placed among ORFs of uncertain function. Trimming cost V 2 bases and J 12 bases, with 15 bases left between them. CDR3 length equals 13 residues. The CDR3 here is CARSFLSDCYQHF. CDR3 coding DNA: TGTGCCAGAAGCTTTCTTTCGGACTGCTACCAGCATTTT.

CDR3 region: CASRGGTEKLFF. CDR3 sequence (DNA): TGTGCCAGCAGGGGGGGTACTGAAAAACTGTTTTTT. The V gene is TRBV6-5, the J gene TRBJ1-4; D is perhaps TRBD1 (5 bases). The germline CDR1 and CDR2 sequences are MNHEY and SVGAGI. The CDR3 extends over 12 amino acids. The V end lost 6 bases, the J end lost 7 bases, and 9 bases lay between the germline ends.

There are a few counts of this clone. The chain couples TRBV6-1 to TRBJ2-1; the match to TRBD2 covers 9 bases. The V segment lost 6 bases and the J segment 4 bases; nucleotides outside the gene matches: 4. The germline V gene encodes CDR1 MNHNS and CDR2 SASEGT. The CDR3 extends over 14 amino acids. As DNA, the CDR3 is TGTGCCAGCAGGGTGAGCGGGAGGTACAATGAGCAGTTCTTC. It is translated as CASRVSGRYNEQFF.

This chain joins TRBV19 and TRBJ2-1; D may be TRBD1 (8 bases). This CDR3 spans 17 amino acids. Germline V gene lookup returns CDR1 LNHDA and CDR2 SQIVND (reference sequence). The germline V and J ends were trimmed by 6 bases and 5 bases, with 23 bases remaining between them. CDR3 in DNA: TGTGCCAGTAGCCCCGACAGGGGAGGGAGATTGGACAATGAGCAGTTCTTC. Its protein product is CASSPDRGGRLDNEQFF.

This chain connects TRBV4-2 to TRBJ2-7; 10 bases are a match to TRBD2. Germline V gene sequence: CDR1 LGHNA, CDR2 YNFKEQ. With V trimmed by 0 bases and J by 6 bases, 11 bases remained unmatched. The CDR3 contains 17 residues. The CDR3 region has the DNA TGTGCCAGCAGCCAAGATGCAGCGGGGGGGGCCTCTAGCGAGCAGTACTTC. It specifies CASSQDAAGGASSEQYF.

This clone was counted only a few times. The V and J genes are TRBV5-1 and TRBJ1-1, with a weak D call TRBD1 (6 bases). The V gene's germline CDR1 is SGHRS and CDR2 YFSETQ. Trimming cost V 5 bases and J 4 bases, with 18 bases left between them. The length of the CDR3 is 15 residues. CDR3 sequence: CASSSPTNRATEAFF. As DNA, the CDR3 is TGCGCCAGCAGTTCCCCGACGAACAGGGCCACTGAAGCTTTCTTT.

Notes on this clone: One end of the junction varies from germline; a read error may be responsible. V is TRBV2 and J is TRBJ2-7; tentative D call: TRBD1 (6 bases). The CDR3 is made up of 16 amino acids. Germline V gene data show CDR1 as SNHLY and CDR2 as FYNNEI. The CDR3 here is CASSEVDSFSSYEQYF. The CDR3 coding sequence is TGTGCCAGCAGCGAAGTGGACAGCTTCAGCTCCTACGAGCAGTACTTC.

The V and J genes are TRBV2 and TRBJ1-5; D unresolved. The ends were cut back, 1 base at V and 4 bases at J, with 11 bases in the middle. CDR1 is SNHLY, CDR2 FYNNEI, per germline. This CDR3 has 15 amino acids. Written as DNA, the CDR3 is TGTGCCAGCAGTGAAGACAGACGAGGGAATCAGCCCCAGCATTTT. As protein: CASSEDRRGNQPQHF.

This clone was counted only a few times. The chain links TRBV4-2 to TRBJ2-5, with TRBD2 identical over 12 bases. This CDR3 contains 15 residues. J was trimmed by 2 bases and V by 4 bases; bases with no gene match: 2. Germline lookup yields CDR1 LGHNA and CDR2 YNFKEQ. CDR3 sequence reads: CASSLGLAGQETQYF. The DNA of the CDR3 is TGTGCCAGCAGCCTCGGACTAGCGGGACAAGAGACCCAGTACTTC.

This clone has just a few counts. The chain couples TRBV2 to TRBJ1-6; D not resolved. CDR1 is SNHLY and CDR2 is FYNNEI in the germline V gene. V gave up 1 base and J gave up 9 bases, with 13 bases separating them. This CDR3 contains 15 residues. The CDR3 coding sequence is TGTGCCAGCAGTGAAGAAGTGGGCTCAACTTCACCCCTCCACTTT. It yields the protein CASSEEVGSTSPLHF.

The chain joins TRBV2 to TRBJ2-7; D unresolved. Germline CDR1 reads SNHLY; CDR2 reads FYNNEI. V was cut by 6 bases and J by 2 bases, with 11 bases left in between. The CDR3 is 13 amino acids. CDR3 DNA: TGTGCCAGCAGCGAAAATTGGCCCTACGAGCAGTACTTC. Translation gives CASSENWPYEQYF.

In DNA, the CDR3 is TGTGCCTGGAGTGACGAGGGACAGGTAGGGTGGAGCAATCAGCCCCAGCATTTT. Encoded protein: CAWSDEGQVGWSNQPQHF. J is TRBJ1-5 and V is TRBV30; 8 bases match TRBD1. The CDR3 consists of 18 residues. Germline lookup yields CDR1 GTSNPN and CDR2 SVGIG (reference sequence). Germline trimming cut 1 base from V and 1 base from J; bases unmatched to any gene: 12.